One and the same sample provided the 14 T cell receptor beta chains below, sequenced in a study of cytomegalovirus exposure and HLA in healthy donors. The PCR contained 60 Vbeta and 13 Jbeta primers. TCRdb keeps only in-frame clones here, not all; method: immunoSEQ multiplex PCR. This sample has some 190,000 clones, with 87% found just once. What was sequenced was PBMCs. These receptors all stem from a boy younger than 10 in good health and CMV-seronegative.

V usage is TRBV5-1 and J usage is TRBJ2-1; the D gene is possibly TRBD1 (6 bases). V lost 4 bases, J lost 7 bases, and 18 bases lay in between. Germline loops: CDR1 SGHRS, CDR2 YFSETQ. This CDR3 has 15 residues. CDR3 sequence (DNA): TGCGCCAGCAGCATAATACAGGGTTTTAGGAATGAGCAGTTCTTC. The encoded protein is CASSIIQGFRNEQFF.

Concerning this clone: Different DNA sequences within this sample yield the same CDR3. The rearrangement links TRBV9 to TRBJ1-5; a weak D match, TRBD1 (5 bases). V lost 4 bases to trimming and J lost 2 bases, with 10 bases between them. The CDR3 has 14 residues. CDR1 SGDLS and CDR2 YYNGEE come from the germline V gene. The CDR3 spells CASSLDSGNQPQHF. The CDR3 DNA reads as TGTGCCAGCAGCCTTGACAGTGGCAATCAGCCCCAGCATTTT.

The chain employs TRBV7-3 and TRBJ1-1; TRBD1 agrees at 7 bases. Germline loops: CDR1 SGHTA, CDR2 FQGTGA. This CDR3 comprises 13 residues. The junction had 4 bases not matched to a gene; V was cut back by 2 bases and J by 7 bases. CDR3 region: CASSLSGQNEAFF. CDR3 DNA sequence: TGTGCCAGCAGCTTATCGGGACAGAATGAAGCTTTCTTT.

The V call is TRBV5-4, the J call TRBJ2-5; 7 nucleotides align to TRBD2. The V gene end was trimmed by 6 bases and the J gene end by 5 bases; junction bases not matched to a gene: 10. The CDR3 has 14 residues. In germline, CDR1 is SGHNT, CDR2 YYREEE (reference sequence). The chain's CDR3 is CASNPGGGRETQYF. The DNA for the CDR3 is TGTGCCAGCAATCCTGGGGGGGGTCGGGAGACCCAGTACTTC.

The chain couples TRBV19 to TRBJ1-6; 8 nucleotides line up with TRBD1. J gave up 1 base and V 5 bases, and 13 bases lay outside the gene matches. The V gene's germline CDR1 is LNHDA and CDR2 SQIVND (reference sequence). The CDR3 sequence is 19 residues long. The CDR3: CASSDRGRAVRSYNSPLHF. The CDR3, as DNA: TGTGCCAGTAGTGACAGGGGTAGGGCCGTGAGGTCCTATAATTCACCCCTCCACTTT.

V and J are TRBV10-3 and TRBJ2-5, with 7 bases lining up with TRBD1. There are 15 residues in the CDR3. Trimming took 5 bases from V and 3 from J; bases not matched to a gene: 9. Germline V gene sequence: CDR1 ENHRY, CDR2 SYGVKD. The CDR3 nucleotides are TGTGCCATCAGTTTAACCGGGACAGCTGAAGAGACCCAGTACTTC. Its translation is CAISLTGTAEETQYF.

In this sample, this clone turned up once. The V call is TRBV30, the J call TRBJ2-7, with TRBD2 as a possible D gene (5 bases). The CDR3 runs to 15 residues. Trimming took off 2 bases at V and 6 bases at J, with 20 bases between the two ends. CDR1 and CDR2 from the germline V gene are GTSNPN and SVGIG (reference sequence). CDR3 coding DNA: TGTGCCTGGAGTCCCCCGGGATCGGCCCTGATCGAGCAGTACTTC. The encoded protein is CAWSPPGSALIEQYF.

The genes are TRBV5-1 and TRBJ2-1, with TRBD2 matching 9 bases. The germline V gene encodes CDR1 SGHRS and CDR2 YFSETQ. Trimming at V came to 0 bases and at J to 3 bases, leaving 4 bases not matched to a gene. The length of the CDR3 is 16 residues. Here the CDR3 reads CASSLDASGVYNEQFF. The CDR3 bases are TGCGCCAGCAGCTTGGATGCTAGCGGGGTCTACAATGAGCAGTTCTTC.

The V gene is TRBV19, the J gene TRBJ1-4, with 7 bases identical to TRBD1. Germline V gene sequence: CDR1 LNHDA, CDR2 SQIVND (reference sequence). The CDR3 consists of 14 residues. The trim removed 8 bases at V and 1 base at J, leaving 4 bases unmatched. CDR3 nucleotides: TGTGCCAGTTCCTACAGGGGAACTAATGAAAAACTGTTTTTT. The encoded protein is CASSYRGTNEKLFF.

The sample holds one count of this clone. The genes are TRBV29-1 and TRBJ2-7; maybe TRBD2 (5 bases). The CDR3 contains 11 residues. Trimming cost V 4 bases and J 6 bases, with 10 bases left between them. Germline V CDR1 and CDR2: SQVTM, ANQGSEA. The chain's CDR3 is CSVGGLGEQYF. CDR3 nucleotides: TGCAGCGTTGGAGGGCTGGGCGAGCAGTACTTC.

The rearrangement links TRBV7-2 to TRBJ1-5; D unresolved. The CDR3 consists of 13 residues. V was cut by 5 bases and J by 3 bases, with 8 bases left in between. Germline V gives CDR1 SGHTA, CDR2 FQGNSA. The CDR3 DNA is TGTGCCAGCAGCGGCCAGAACAATCAGCCCCAGCATTTT. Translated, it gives CASSGQNNQPQHF.

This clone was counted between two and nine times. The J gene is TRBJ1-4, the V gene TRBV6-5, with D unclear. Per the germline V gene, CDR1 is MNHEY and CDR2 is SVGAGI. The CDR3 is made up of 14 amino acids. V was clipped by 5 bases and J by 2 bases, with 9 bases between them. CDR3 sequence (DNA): TGTGCCAGCAGTCCCTCCAGGACTAATGAAAAACTGTTTTTT. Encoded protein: CASSPSRTNEKLFF.

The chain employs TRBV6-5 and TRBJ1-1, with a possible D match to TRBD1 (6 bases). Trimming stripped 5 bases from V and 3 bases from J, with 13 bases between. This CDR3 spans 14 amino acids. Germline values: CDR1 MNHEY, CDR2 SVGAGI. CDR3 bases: TGTGCCAGCAGTGAAACAGGGATGGACACTGAAGCTTTCTTT. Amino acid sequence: CASSETGMDTEAFF.

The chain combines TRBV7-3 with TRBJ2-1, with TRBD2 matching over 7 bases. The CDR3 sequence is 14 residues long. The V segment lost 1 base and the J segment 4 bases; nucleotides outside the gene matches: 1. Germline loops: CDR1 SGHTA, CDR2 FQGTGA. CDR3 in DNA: TGTGCCAGCAGCTTAAACGGGGGGTACAATGAGCAGTTCTTC. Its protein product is CASSLNGGYNEQFF.